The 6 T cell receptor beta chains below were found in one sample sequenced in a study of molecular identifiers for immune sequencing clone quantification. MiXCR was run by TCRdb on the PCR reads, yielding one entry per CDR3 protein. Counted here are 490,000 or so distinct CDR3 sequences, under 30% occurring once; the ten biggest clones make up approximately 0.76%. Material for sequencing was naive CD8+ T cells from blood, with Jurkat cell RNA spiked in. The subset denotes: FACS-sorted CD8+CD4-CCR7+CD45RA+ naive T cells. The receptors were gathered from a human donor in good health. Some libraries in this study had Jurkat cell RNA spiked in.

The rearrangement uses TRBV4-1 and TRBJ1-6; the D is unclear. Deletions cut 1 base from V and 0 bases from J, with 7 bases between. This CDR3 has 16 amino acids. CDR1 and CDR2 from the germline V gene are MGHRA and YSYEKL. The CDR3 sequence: CASSQGSSSYNSPLHF. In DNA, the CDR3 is TGCGCCAGCAGCCAAGGATCGAGCTCCTATAATTCACCCCTCCACTTT.

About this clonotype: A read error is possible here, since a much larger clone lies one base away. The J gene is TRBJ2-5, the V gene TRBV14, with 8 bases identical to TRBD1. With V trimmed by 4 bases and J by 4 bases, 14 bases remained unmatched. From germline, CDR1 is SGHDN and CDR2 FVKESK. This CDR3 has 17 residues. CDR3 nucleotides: TGTGCCAGCAGCCGCCTCCCCCGGGACAGGATCCTAGAGACCCAGTACTTC. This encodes CASSRLPRDRILETQYF. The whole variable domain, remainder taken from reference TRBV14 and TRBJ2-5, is EAGVTQFPSHSVIEKGQTVTLRCDPISGHDNLYWYRRVMGKEIKFLLHFVKESKQDESGMPNNRFLAERTGGTYSTLKVQPAELEDSGVYFCASSRLPRDRILETQYFGPGTRLLVL.

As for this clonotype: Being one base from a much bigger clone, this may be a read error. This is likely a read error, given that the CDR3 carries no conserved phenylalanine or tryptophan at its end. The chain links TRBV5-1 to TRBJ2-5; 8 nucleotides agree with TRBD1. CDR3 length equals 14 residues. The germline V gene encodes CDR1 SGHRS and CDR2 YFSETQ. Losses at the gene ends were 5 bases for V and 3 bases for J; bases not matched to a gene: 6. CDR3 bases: TGCGCCAGCAGGCCGGACAGGGACAAAGAGACCCAGTACTCC. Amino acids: CASRPDRDKETQYS.

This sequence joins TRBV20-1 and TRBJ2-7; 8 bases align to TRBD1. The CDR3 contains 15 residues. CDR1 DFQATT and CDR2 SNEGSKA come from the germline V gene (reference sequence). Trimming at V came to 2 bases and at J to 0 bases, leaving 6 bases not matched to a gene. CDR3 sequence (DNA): TGCAGTGCTAGACTGACAGGGGACTCCTCCTACGAGCAGTACTTC. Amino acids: CSARLTGDSSYEQYF.

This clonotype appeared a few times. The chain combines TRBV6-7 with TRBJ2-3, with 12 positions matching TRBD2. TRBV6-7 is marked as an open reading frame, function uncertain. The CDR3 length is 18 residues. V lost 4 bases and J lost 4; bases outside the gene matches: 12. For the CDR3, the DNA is TGTGCCAGCAGTTGCCCGTCCCCTAGCGGGAGGGCCCCAGATACGCAGTATTTT. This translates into CASSCPSPSGRAPDTQYF.

The CDR3: CASSTEVRIYEQYF. The CDR3 DNA reads as TGTGCCAGCAGCACAGAAGTAAGGATTTATGAGCAGTACTTC. The chain is built from TRBV7-9 and TRBJ2-7, with D uncertain. V was shortened by 5 bases and J by 7 bases, with 18 bases between the two germline ends. CDR1 is SEHNR and CDR2 is FQNEAQ in the germline V gene (reference sequence). The CDR3 runs to 14 residues.